The clone carrying this TCR beta chain was observed a handful of times. Its antigen is currently unknown. This sample stems from a study of T cell repertoires in cytomegalovirus infection. Study outcomes and limitations: Frequencies of public TCR beta families were cumulated, and this identified carriers of CMV plus the relevant HLA.

A single record per CDR3 protein comes from TCRdb applying MiXCR to the reads. Of some 300,000 distinct CDR3 sequences in the sample, roughly a tenth are singletons; the top ten hold around 2.4%. V gave up 5 bases and J gave up 4 bases, with 15 bases separating them. There are 14 residues in the CDR3. CDR1 is DFQATT and CDR2 is SNEGSKA in the germline V gene (reference sequence). The clonotype was recovered from a human donor in good health (CMV status not recorded). Some clones in this sample may be carry-over from other donors' samples. The sequencing input was PBMCs. J is TRBJ1-5 and V is TRBV20-1, with D possibly matching TRBD1 (6 bases). The CDR3 loop is CSAPGGSSNQPQHF. The CDR3 DNA sequence: TGCAGTGCTCCGGGGGGCAGCTCGAATCAGCCCCAGCATTTT.